What follows are 17 T cell receptor beta chains derived from one specimen sequenced in a study of blood T cell repertoires in COVID-19. The protocol was immunoSEQ multiplex PCR, while the TCRdb copy is restricted to in-frame clones and leaves out a portion. The table has about 130,000 clones, more than 75% seen once. Sequencing was performed on peripheral blood. The source is an older man with active COVID-19.

This clone was seen a handful of times. CDR3: CASSPSSASPSYEQYF. CDR3 sequence (DNA): TGTGCCAGCAGCCCCTCGAGTGCGTCTCCCTCCTACGAGCAGTACTTC. The chain carries TRBV5-8 and TRBJ2-7; D gene ambiguous. V lost 4 bases, J lost 0 bases, and 17 bases lay in between. This CDR3 comprises 16 residues. The V gene's germline CDR1 is SGHTS and CDR2 YDEGEE.

The J gene is TRBJ1-2, the V gene TRBV2; 10 bases agree with TRBD1. This CDR3 is built from 18 residues. V shed 2 bases and J 4 bases; nucleotides not matched to a gene: 13. The germline V gene has CDR1 SNHLY and CDR2 FYNNEI. The CDR3 is CASSETGTGVFSRYGYTF. CDR3 sequence (DNA): TGTGCCAGCAGTGAAACCGGGACAGGGGTGTTTTCTCGCTATGGCTACACCTTC. The entire variable domain, with the rest obtained from reference TRBV2 and TRBJ1-2, is as follows: EPEVTQTPSHQVTQMGQEVILRCVPISNHLYFYWYRQILGQKVEFLVSFYNNEISEKSEIFDDQFSVERPDGSNFTLKIRSTKLEDSAMYFCASSETGTGVFSRYGYTFGSGTRLTVV.

The J gene is TRBJ1-2, the V gene TRBV20-1, with TRBD1 as a possible D gene (6 bases). This CDR3 has 11 residues. Looked up from germline, CDR1 is DFQATT and CDR2 is SNEGSKA (reference sequence). Between the trimmed V and J ends, which lost 4 bases and 8 bases, there was a span of 11 bases. The CDR3 region has the DNA TGCAGTGCTACAGACAGGAAGGGCTACACCTTC. As protein: CSATDRKGYTF.

This clone appeared once. The V gene is TRBV4-1, the J gene TRBJ2-2; 7 bases map to TRBD1. The CDR3 consists of 16 residues. Per the germline V gene, CDR1 is MGHRA and CDR2 is YSYEKL. The V segment lost 1 base and the J segment 4 bases; nucleotides outside the gene matches: 6. This CDR3 reads CASSQGSGGATGELFF. The CDR3, as DNA: TGCGCCAGCAGCCAAGGGTCAGGGGGTGCCACCGGGGAGCTGTTTTTT.

The rearrangement joins TRBV24-1 to TRBJ2-1; possibly TRBD2 for D (5 bases). The V and J ends lost 9 bases and 0 bases respectively, with 11 bases between them. This CDR3 is 14 amino acids long. Germline V CDR1 and CDR2: KGHDR, SFDVKD. The CDR3 sequence: CATSTGSSYNEQFF. In DNA, the CDR3 is TGTGCCACCTCGACGGGGAGCTCCTACAATGAGCAGTTCTTC.

The chain has TRBV12-3 or TRBV12-4 and TRBJ1-5, with D hard to call. The V gene lost 6 bases and the J gene lost 11 bases, with 11 bases spanning the gap. The CDR3 contains 11 residues. CDR3 sequence (DNA): TGTGCCAGCAGCCACGATCGGGCCCAGCATTTT. As protein: CASSHDRAQHF.

This chain connects TRBV18 to TRBJ1-3; TRBD1 agrees at 7 bases. Looked up from germline, CDR1 is KGHSH and CDR2 is LQKENI. V lost 4 bases to trimming and J lost 7 bases; unmatched junction nucleotides: 4. This CDR3 spans 13 amino acids. This chain's CDR3 is CASSRQGPNTIYF. CDR3 DNA sequence: TGTGCCAGCTCACGACAGGGCCCGAACACCATATATTTT.

The gene calls are TRBV9 and TRBJ2-2; D perhaps matches TRBD2 (7 bases). This CDR3 is built from 15 residues. Germline V gene lookup returns CDR1 SGDLS and CDR2 YYNGEE. V was pared by 2 bases and J by 3 bases, with 11 bases between. CDR3 sequence reads: CASSVRGQDTGELFF. CDR3 DNA: TGTGCCAGCAGCGTGCGGGGGCAGGACACCGGGGAGCTGTTTTTT.

V and J are TRBV10-3 and TRBJ2-4; D possibly corresponds to TRBD1 (6 bases). CDR3 length: 14 residues. V dropped 0 bases and J dropped 6 bases, with 9 bases sitting between them. Per the germline V gene, CDR1 is ENHRY and CDR2 is SYGVKD. CDR3 in amino acids: CAISESTGRNIQYF. The CDR3 DNA sequence: TGTGCCATCAGTGAGTCCACAGGGAGAAACATTCAGTACTTC.

V is TRBV5-1 and J is TRBJ2-7, with 8 nucleotides matching TRBD2. The CDR3 contains 14 residues. J gave up 5 bases and V 2 bases, and 6 bases lay outside the gene matches. CDR1 and CDR2 from the germline V gene are SGHRS and YFSETQ. The CDR3 protein is CASSLAGDNNEQYF. In DNA, the CDR3 is TGCGCCAGCAGCTTAGCGGGAGACAATAACGAGCAGTACTTC.

This chain joins TRBV7-6 and TRBJ2-7; 8 nucleotides align to TRBD1. Germline CDR1 reads SGHVS; CDR2 reads FNYEAQ. V trimming: 5 bases; J trimming: 7 bases; junction bases outside the gene matches: 13. The CDR3 is 15 amino acids. In nucleotides, the CDR3 is TGTGCCAGCAGCCAAAGGACAGGGATCGCGTCGGAGCAGTACTTC. This translates into CASSQRTGIASEQYF.

The chain employs TRBV5-8 and TRBJ2-7; D ambiguous. This CDR3 is 12 amino acids long. CDR1 is SGHTS and CDR2 is YDEGEE in the germline V gene. V gave up 4 bases and J gave up 4 bases, with 9 bases separating them. The CDR3 is CASSPYSYEQYF. CDR3 in DNA: TGTGCCAGCAGCCCGTACAGTTACGAGCAGTACTTC.

The chain employs TRBV7-9 and TRBJ1-1; 7 nucleotides line up with TRBD1. V trimming: 4 bases; J trimming: 5 bases; junction bases outside the gene matches: 4. This CDR3 spans 13 amino acids. The V gene's germline CDR1 is SEHNR and CDR2 FQNEAQ (reference sequence). The CDR3 reads CASSSKQGTEAFF. The CDR3 bases are TGTGCCAGCAGCTCTAAACAGGGGACTGAAGCTTTCTTT. The full variable domain, in which reference TRBV7-9 and TRBJ1-1 provide the parts outside the CDR3, is DTGVSQNPRHKITKRGQNVTFRCDPISEHNRLYWYRQTLGQGPEFLTYFQNEAQLEKSRLLSDRFSAERPKGSFSTLEIQRTEQGDSAMYLCASSSKQGTEAFFGQGTRLTVV.

The chain has TRBV10-3 and TRBJ2-1, with 12 bases fitting TRBD2. The CDR3 runs 16 residues. V lost 3 bases and J lost 9; bases outside the gene matches: 9. Germline CDR1 ENHRY, CDR2 SYGVKD. This chain's CDR3 is CAISDPTSGRGTEQFF. CDR3 in DNA: TGTGCCATCAGTGACCCGACTAGCGGGAGAGGCACTGAGCAGTTCTTC.

CDR3 region: CASSRDRGGQPQHF. The CDR3, as DNA: TGTGCCAGTAGTAGGGACAGGGGTGGCCAGCCCCAGCATTTT. The rearrangement links TRBV19 to TRBJ1-5; TRBD1 matches 10 bases. The length of the CDR3 is 14 residues. The V segment lost 4 bases and the J segment 7 bases; nucleotides outside the gene matches: 4. Germline CDR1 LNHDA, CDR2 SQIVND (reference sequence). The full variable domain, with the rest looked up from reference TRBV19 and TRBJ1-5, is DGGITQSPKYLFRKEGQNVTLSCEQNLNHDAMYWYRQDPGQGLRLIYYSQIVNDFQKGDIAEGYSVSREKKESFPLTVTSAQKNPTAFYLCASSRDRGGQPQHFGDGTRLSIL.

This clone was counted a single time. The chain couples TRBV15 to TRBJ2-3; D is perhaps TRBD2 (8 bases). From germline, CDR1 is LNHNV and CDR2 YYDKDF (reference sequence). The CDR3 loop spans 17 amino acids. Trimming took off 2 bases at V and 5 bases at J, with 20 bases between the two ends. The CDR3 protein is CATSRSRGGGGKDTQYF. The CDR3 DNA reads as TGTGCCACCAGCAGATCCCGGGGGGGAGGGGGCAAAGATACGCAGTATTTT.

The V call is TRBV19, the J call TRBJ2-1, with TRBD2 matching 13 bases. Losses at the gene ends were 6 bases for V and 12 bases for J; bases not matched to a gene: 14. The CDR3 covers 16 residues. From germline, CDR1 is LNHDA and CDR2 SQIVND (reference sequence). The CDR3 bases are TGTGCCAGTAGGATACGGACTAGCGGGAGTTCGGAGGGGCAGTTCTTC. Residues: CASRIRTSGSSEGQFF.